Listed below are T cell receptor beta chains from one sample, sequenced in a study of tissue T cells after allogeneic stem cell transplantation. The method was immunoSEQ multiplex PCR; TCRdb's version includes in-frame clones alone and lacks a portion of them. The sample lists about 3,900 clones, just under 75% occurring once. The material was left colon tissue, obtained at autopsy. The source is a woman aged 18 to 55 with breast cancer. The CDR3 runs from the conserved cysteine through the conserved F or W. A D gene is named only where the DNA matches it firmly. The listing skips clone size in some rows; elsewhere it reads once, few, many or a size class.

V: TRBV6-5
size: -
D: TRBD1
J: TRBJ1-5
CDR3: CASSKQGRDQPQHF
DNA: TGTGCCAGCAGCAAACAGGGGAGGGATCAGCCCCAGCATTTT

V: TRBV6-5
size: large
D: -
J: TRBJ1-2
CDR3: CASSYLRYYGGYTF
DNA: TGTGCCAGCAGTTACCTCCGGTACTACGGTGGCTACACCTTC

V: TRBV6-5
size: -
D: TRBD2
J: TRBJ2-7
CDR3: CASRDYLAYEQYF
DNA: TGTGCCAGTCGGGACTATTTAGCCTACGAGCAGTACTTC

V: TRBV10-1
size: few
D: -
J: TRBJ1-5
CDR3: CASSERRQPQHF
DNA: TGCGCCAGCAGTGAAAGGCGGCAGCCCCAGCATTTT

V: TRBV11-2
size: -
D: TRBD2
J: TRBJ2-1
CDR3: CASSNYGGAYNEQFF
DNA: TGTGCCAGCAGTAACTACGGGGGGGCCTACAATGAGCAGTTCTTC

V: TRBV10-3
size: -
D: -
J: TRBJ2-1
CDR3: CAISESVGAPNEQFF
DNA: TGTGCCATCAGTGAGTCGGTAGGGGCGCCGAATGAGCAGTTCTTC

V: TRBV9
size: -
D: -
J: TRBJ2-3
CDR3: CASSVYSSSDTQYF
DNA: TGTGCCAGCAGCGTATACTCTAGCTCAGATACGCAGTATTTT

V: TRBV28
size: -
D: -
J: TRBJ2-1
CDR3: CASRPTAGEQFF
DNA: TGTGCCAGCAGGCCCACGGCGGGTGAGCAGTTCTTC

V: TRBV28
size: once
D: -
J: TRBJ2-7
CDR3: CASSSSPYYEQYF
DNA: TGTGCCAGCAGTTCGTCCCCCTACTACGAGCAGTACTTC

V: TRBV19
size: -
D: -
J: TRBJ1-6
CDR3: CASSTRRRVNSPLHF
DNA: TGTGCCAGTAGTACCCGGAGAAGGGTGAATTCACCCCTCCACTTT

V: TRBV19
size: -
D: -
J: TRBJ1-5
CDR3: CASSQPFGDQPQHF
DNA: TGTGCCAGTAGTCAGCCCTTTGGTGATCAGCCCCAGCATTTT

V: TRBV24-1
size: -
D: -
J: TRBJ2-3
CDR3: CATSDPTGKGDTQYF
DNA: TGTGCCACCAGTGACCCCACAGGGAAGGGGGATACGCAGTATTTT

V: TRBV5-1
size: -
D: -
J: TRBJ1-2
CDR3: CASSLDSYGYTF
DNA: TGCGCCAGCAGCTTGGACTCCTATGGCTACACCTTC

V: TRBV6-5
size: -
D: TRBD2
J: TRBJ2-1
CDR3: CASSYSGLDNEQFF
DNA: TGTGCCAGCAGTTACTCGGGACTAGACAATGAGCAGTTCTTC

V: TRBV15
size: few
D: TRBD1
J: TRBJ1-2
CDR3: CATSRTGTGGYTF
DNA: TGTGCCACCAGCCGAACCGGGACAGGGGGCTACACCTTC

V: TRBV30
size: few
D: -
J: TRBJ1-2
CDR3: CAWSVLLGSNYGYTF
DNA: TGTGCCTGGAGTGTACTGCTAGGTTCTAACTATGGCTACACCTTC

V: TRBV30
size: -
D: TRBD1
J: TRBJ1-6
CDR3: CAWSRDSNSPLHF
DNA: TGTGCCTGGAGTCGGGACAGTAATTCACCCCTCCACTTT

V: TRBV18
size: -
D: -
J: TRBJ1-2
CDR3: CASSPSGGRYGYTF
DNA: TGTGCCAGCTCACCTTCGGGGGGGCGCTATGGCTACACCTTC

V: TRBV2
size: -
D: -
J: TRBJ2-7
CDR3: CASSKGVSEQYF
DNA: TGTGCCAGCAGTAAGGGGGTTAGTGAGCAGTACTTC

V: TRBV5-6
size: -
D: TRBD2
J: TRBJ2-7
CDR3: CASSLTSGSRDEQYF
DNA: TGTGCCAGCAGCTTGACTAGCGGGAGCAGGGACGAGCAGTACTTC

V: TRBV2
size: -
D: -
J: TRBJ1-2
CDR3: CASSGGGPGGYTF
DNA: TGTGCCAGCAGTGGTGGGGGGCCAGGGGGCTACACCTTC

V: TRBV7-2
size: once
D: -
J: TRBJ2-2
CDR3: CASSANRVAGELFF
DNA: TGTGCCAGCAGCGCAAACAGGGTTGCCGGGGAGCTGTTTTTT

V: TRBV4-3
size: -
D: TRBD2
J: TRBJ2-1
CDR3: CASSQDPSAGGTYNEQFF
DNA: TGCGCCAGCAGCCAAGATCCTTCGGCGGGAGGGACCTACAATGAGCAGTTCTTC

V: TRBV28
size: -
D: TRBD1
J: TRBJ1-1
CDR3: CASSLGDRRPTAEAFF
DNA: TGTGCCAGCAGTTTGGGGGACAGGCGACCAACCGCTGAAGCTTTCTTT

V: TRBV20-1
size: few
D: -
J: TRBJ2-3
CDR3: CSVRGADTQYF
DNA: TGCAGTGTTCGGGGCGCAGATACGCAGTATTTT

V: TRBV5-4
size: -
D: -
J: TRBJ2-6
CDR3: CASTRSGANVLTF
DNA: TGTGCCAGCACCCGCTCTGGGGCCAACGTCCTGACTTTC

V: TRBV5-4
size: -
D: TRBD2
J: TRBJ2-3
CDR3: CASSLTGGRTDTQYF
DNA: TGTGCCAGCAGCTTGACGGGGGGGCGCACAGATACGCAGTATTTT

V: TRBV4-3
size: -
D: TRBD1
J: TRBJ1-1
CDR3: CASSQRTGGHGDTEAFF
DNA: TGCGCCAGCAGCCAAAGGACAGGGGGCCACGGGGATACTGAAGCTTTCTTT

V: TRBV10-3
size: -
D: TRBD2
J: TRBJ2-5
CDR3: CAISVGYGTSGQETQYF
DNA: TGTGCCATCAGTGTAGGATATGGGACTAGCGGGCAAGAGACCCAGTACTTC

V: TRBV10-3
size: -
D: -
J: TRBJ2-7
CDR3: CAISERQRVPYEQYF
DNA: TGTGCCATCAGTGAGAGGCAGAGGGTCCCCTACGAGCAGTACTTC

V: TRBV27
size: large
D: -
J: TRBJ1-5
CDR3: CASKGVSSNQPQHF
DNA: TGTGCCAGCAAGGGAGTTTCGAGCAATCAGCCCCAGCATTTT

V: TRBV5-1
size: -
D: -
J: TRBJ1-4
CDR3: CASSSLDATNEKLFF
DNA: TGCGCCAGCAGCTCCTTAGATGCAACTAATGAAAAACTGTTTTTT

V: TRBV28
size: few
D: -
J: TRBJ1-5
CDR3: CASSLTADQPQHF
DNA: TGTGCCAGCAGTTTAACAGCAGATCAGCCCCAGCATTTT

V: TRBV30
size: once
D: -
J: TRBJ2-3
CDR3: CAWSRTGTEANTQYF
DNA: TGTGCCTGGAGTCGTACCGGGACCGAGGCCAATACGCAGTATTTT

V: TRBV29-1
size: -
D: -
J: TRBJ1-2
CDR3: CSVEDPSARLDYGYTF
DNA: TGCAGCGTTGAAGATCCTTCGGCGAGGCTGGACTATGGCTACACCTTC

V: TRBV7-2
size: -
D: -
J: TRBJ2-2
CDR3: CASRIGRNTGELFF
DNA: TGTGCCAGCCGGATAGGGCGGAACACCGGGGAGCTGTTTTTT

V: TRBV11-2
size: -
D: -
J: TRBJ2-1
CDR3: CASSFGRDEQFF
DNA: TGTGCCAGCAGCTTCGGGCGGGATGAGCAGTTCTTC

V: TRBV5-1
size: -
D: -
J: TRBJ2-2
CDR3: CASSPTASNTGELFF
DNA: TGCGCCAGCAGCCCAACGGCGTCGAACACCGGGGAGCTGTTTTTT

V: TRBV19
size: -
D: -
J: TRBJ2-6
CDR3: CASRTGDSGANVLTF
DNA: TGTGCCAGTAGAACGGGGGACTCTGGGGCCAACGTCCTGACTTTC

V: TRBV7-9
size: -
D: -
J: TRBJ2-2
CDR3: CASSLGGASGELFF
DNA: TGTGCCAGCAGCTTGGGGGGCGCTTCCGGGGAGCTGTTTTTT

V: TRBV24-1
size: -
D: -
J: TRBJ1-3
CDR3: CATRTGSGNTIYF
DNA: TGTGCCACCCGAACGGGCTCTGGAAACACCATATATTTT

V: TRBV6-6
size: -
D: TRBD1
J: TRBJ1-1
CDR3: CASRAGGTEAFF
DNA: TGTGCCAGCAGGGCAGGGGGAACTGAAGCTTTCTTT

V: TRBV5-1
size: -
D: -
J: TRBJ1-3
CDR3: CASSNRDVSGNTIYF
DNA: TGCGCCAGCAGCAACAGGGATGTCTCTGGAAACACCATATATTTT

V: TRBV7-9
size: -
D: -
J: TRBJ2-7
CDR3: CASGRQIYEQYF
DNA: TGTGCCAGCGGGCGGCAGATCTACGAGCAGTACTTC

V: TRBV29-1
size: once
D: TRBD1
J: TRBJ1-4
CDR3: CSGGQENKKLFF
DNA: TGCAGCGGGGGACAGGAAAATAAAAAACTGTTTTTT

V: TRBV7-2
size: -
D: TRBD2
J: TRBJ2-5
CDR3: CASGESGSIETQYF
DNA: TGTGCTAGCGGGGAAAGCGGGAGTATCGAGACCCAGTACTTC

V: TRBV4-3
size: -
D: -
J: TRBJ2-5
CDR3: CASSQGDSLQETQYF
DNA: TGCGCCAGCAGCCAAGGCGACAGTCTCCAAGAGACCCAGTACTTC

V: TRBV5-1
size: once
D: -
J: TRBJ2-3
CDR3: CASSLGGAADTQYF
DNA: TGCGCCAGCAGCTTAGGGGGAGCGGCAGATACGCAGTATTTT

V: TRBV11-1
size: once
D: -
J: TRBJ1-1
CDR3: CASRLVGTPNTEAFF
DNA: TGTGCCAGCAGGCTTGTTGGGACACCGAACACTGAAGCTTTCTTT